The clone carrying this T cell receptor (beta chain) has just a few counts. Its specificity is unknown. These data belong to a study of tumor-infiltrating lymphocytes in primary liver carcinoma. At the level of the study: By surgical resection, the patients were treated for their primary liver carcinoma. Study-wide points: Lower overlap was observed for tumor-adjacent and tumor-blood pairs relative to tumor region pairs. Significantly greater top-250-clone fractions characterized tumors relative to blood (p = 0.039).

This CDR3 has 15 amino acids. CDR1 and CDR2 from the germline V gene are MNHNS and SASEGT. V shed 1 base and J shed 2 bases, with 9 bases lying between them. Production of TCR beta cDNA used around 0.45 ug total RNA together with a constant-region primer. It was through three nested multiplex PCR rounds of slightly modified ARM-PCR that TCR beta libraries arose. TRBV1-TRBV30 forward and Cbeta reverse primers drove the first two roughly 10-cycle rounds. TCRdb re-called the multiplex PCR reads with MiXCR, one entry per CDR3 protein. The sample includes 330,000 or so distinct CDR3 sequences, 65% seen only once; the top ten take under 8%. Unsorted whole blood yielded blood RNA, and germline DNA was extracted as well.

This chain uses TRBV6-1 with TRBJ1-5, with a tentative D call TRBD1 (5 bases). The sequence came from a man aged 35 to 55 with primary liver carcinoma and hepatitis B virus infection. The source material was peripheral blood. CDR3 in DNA: TGTGCCAGCAGTGAAGGCGGGGCGGGCAATCAGCCCCAGCATTTT. The encoded protein is CASSEGGAGNQPQHF.